The clone carrying this T cell receptor beta chain turned up a few times. Per the original data handling: Quantification of nucleated cells was approximated via reference gene primer amplification. TCRdb keeps only in-frame clones here, not all; method: immunoSEQ multiplex PCR. V and J calls and clone size are copied from that table; D and trimming were computed from the DNA. The sample records 98,000 or so clones, approximately 88% being singletons. Seattle-derived patients entered the study during active infection and were followed longitudinally. The CDR3 contains 12 residues. Trimming left V 5 bases short and J 6 bases short, with 10 bases between. The germline gives CDR1 SGHAT, CDR2 FQDESV (reference sequence). This entry comes from a study of blood T cell repertoires in COVID-19. At the level of the study: PBMCs, B-cell-depleted T cells, or T cells were the source of the cDNA or gDNA that made up the material.

The receptor's source is a man aged 55 to 70 with COVID-19, enrolled during active disease. Source material: peripheral blood. This chain joins TRBV11-1 and TRBJ1-1; D remains ambiguous. This CDR3 reads CASSRPGAEAFF. The CDR3 region has the DNA TGTGCCAGCAGCCGTCCCGGAGCTGAAGCTTTCTTT.